Shown below are 11 T cell receptor beta chains from a single sample sequenced in a study of molecular identifiers for immune sequencing clone quantification. MiXCR, run by TCRdb on the PCR reads, gives a single entry per CDR3 protein. The table has approximately 680,000 distinct CDR3 sequences, about 25% seen once. The sample consisted of naive CD8+ T cells from blood, with Jurkat cell RNA spiked in. This sample's subset: FACS-sorted CD8+CD4-CCR7+CD45RA+ naive T cells. Source of these receptors: a human donor in good health. Some libraries in this study had Jurkat cell RNA spiked in.

As concerns this clonotype: A much larger clone differs by one base, so this may be a read error. The rearrangement uses TRBV12-3 or TRBV12-4 and TRBJ2-3, with 9 bases lining up with TRBD1. The CDR3 is made up of 14 amino acids. J lost 3 bases, V lost 5 bases, and 3 bases had no gene match. As DNA, the CDR3 is TGTGCCAGCAGTACAGGGGGCCCAACAGATACGCAGTATTTT. Its translation: CASSTGGPTDTQYF.

Comments on this clonotype: Possible read error: a much larger clone is one base away. This chain joins TRBV4-1 and TRBJ2-2; tentatively, D is TRBD1 or TRBD2 (5 bases each). The CDR3 is 18 amino acids. Germline V gene data show CDR1 as MGHRA and CDR2 as YSYEKL. The V end was cut by 1 base, the J end by 0 bases, with 15 bases between. CDR3 region: CASSQGTGALANTGELFF. In nucleotides, the CDR3 is TGCGCCAGCAGCCAAGGTACCGGGGCATTGGCGAACACCGGGGAGCTGTTTTTT.

This clonotype was picked up a small number of times. V and J are TRBV19 and TRBJ2-3, with D perhaps TRBD2 (6 bases). The CDR3 totals 16 residues. Germline assignment: CDR1 LNHDA and CDR2 SQIVND (reference sequence). V lost 1 base to trimming and J lost 4 bases, with 15 bases between them. The CDR3 spells CASSIGAGGGADTQYF. DNA of the CDR3: TGTGCCAGTAGTATAGGAGCTGGGGGAGGAGCAGATACGCAGTATTTT.

This clonotype turned up a few times. The chain recombines TRBV7-6 with TRBJ2-1; D is unclear. Trimming cost V 1 base and J 2 bases, with 9 bases left between them. Germline CDR1 and CDR2: SGHVS and FNYEAQ. CDR3 size: 15 residues. The CDR3 reads CASSLVLPPYNEQFF. DNA for the CDR3: TGTGCCAGCAGCTTAGTCTTGCCGCCCTACAATGAGCAGTTCTTC.

This chain connects TRBV30 to TRBJ2-7; D uncertain. Looked up from germline, CDR1 is GTSNPN and CDR2 is SVGIG (reference sequence). The CDR3 covers 11 residues. The V end lost 1 base, the J end lost 3 bases, and 4 bases lay between the germline ends. The CDR3 reads CAWSDNYEQYF. CDR3 sequence (DNA): TGTGCCTGGAGTGACAACTACGAGCAGTACTTC. The variable domain in full, with the rest retrieved from reference TRBV30 and TRBJ2-7, is SQTIHQWPATLVQPVGSPLSLECTVEGTSNPNLYWYRQAAGRGLQLLFYSVGIGQISSEVPQNLSASRPQDRQFILSSKKLLLSDSGFYLCAWSDNYEQYFGPGTRLTVT.

This clonotype occurred many times. The chain is built from TRBV25-1 and TRBJ2-3; perhaps TRBD2 as D (5 bases). The length of the CDR3 is 11 residues. The germline V gene has CDR1 MGHDK and CDR2 SYGVNS. V was shortened by 7 bases and J by 9 bases, with 11 bases between the two germline ends. The CDR3 loop reads CASTGGLTQYF. CDR3 bases: TGTGCCAGCACAGGCGGGCTGACGCAGTATTTT.

This clonotype occurred many times. This chain links TRBV20-1 with TRBJ2-3; 15 bases align to TRBD2. Germline V CDR1 and CDR2: DFQATT, SNEGSKA (reference sequence). The CDR3 has 17 amino acids. V lost 6 bases and J lost 0; bases outside the gene matches: 7. In nucleotides, the CDR3 is TGCAGTGCCCCGGGACTAGCGGGAGGCTTAAGCACAGATACGCAGTATTTT. This translates into CSAPGLAGGLSTDTQYF.

This clonotype turned up a few times. The chain combines TRBV4-3 with TRBJ2-2; D is undetermined. The CDR3 runs 19 residues. CDR1 LGHNA and CDR2 YSLEER come from the germline V gene. V dropped 0 bases and J dropped 0 bases, with 17 bases sitting between them. The CDR3 region has the DNA TGCGCCAGCAGCCAAGACCGTAGTACTGCTTACCCGAACACCGGGGAGCTGTTTTTT. Translation gives CASSQDRSTAYPNTGELFF.

The chain carries TRBV2 and TRBJ2-2; D is perhaps TRBD2 (7 bases). The germline V and J ends were trimmed by 8 bases and 4 bases, with 17 bases remaining between them. Germline lookup yields CDR1 SNHLY and CDR2 FYNNEI. The CDR3 sequence is 15 residues long. The CDR3, as DNA: TGTGCCAGCCCTGGGGGGGGCAGGTCCACCGGGGAGCTGTTTTTT. As protein: CASPGGGRSTGELFF. The full variable domain, its missing parts supplied by reference TRBV2 and TRBJ2-2, is EPEVTQTPSHQVTQMGQEVILRCVPISNHLYFYWYRQILGQKVEFLVSFYNNEISEKSEIFDDQFSVERPDGSNFTLKIRSTKLEDSAMYFCASPGGGRSTGELFFGEGSRLTVL.

On this clonotype itself: A read error may be the cause here, since a much bigger clone is one base away. The rearrangement joins TRBV6-2 or TRBV6-3 to TRBJ2-7, with D perhaps TRBD2 (6 bases). Trimming stripped 7 bases from V and 4 bases from J, with 14 bases between. The CDR3 length is 13 residues. Germline V gives CDR1 MNHEY, CDR2 SVGEGT. The CDR3 is CASKARGRYEQYF. CDR3 coding DNA: TGTGCCAGCAAGGCCCGGGGGAGGTACGAGCAGTACTTC.

This clonotype came up once. At one end the junction does not follow the germline gene, possibly because of a read error. The J gene is TRBJ1-1, the V gene TRBV6-5, with D uncertain. Germline assignment: CDR1 MNHEY and CDR2 SVGAGI. The CDR3 extends over 16 amino acids. The CDR3 DNA is TGTGCCGGCAGTTACTCGGTCGGAAGCTTCAACACTGAAGCTTTCTTT. Protein sequence: CAGSYSVGSFNTEAFF.